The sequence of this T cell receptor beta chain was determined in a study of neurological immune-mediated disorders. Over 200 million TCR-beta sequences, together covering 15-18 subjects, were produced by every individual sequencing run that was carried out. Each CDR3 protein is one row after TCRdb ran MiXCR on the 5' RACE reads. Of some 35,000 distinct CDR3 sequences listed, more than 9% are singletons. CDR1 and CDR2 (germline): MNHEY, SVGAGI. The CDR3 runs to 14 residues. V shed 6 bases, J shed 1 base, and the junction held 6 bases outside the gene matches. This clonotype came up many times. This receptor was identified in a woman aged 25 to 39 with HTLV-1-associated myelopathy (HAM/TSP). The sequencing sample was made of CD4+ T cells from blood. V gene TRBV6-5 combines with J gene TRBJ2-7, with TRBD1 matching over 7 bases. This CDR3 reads CASRKGAGSYEQYF. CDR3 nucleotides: TGTGCCAGCAGAAAGGGGGCCGGATCCTACGAGCAGTACTTC.